This passage covers 14 T cell receptor beta chains from one sample sequenced in a study of identical twins. TCRdb fed the 5' RACE reads into MiXCR, producing one record per CDR3 protein. The table includes around 960,000 distinct CDR3 sequences, 9% to 15% detected once. These same data were also listed under a study on yellow fever vaccine responses in identical twins.

Sequencing was done on a sample of PBMCs. The receptors were sampled from a woman in her late teens or twenties in good health.

The gene calls are TRBV27 and TRBJ1-1; 7 nucleotides agree with TRBD1. The CDR3 is 16 residues long. Unmatched junction bases numbered 9, after V lost 5 bases and J lost 0 bases. Germline assignment: CDR1 MNHEY and CDR2 SMNVEV (reference sequence). The CDR3 here is CASSQDRVVMNTEAFF. DNA for the CDR3: TGTGCCAGCAGTCAAGACAGGGTCGTTATGAACACTGAAGCTTTCTTT.

The V gene is TRBV29-1, the J gene TRBJ2-2; D remains ambiguous. CDR1 is SQVTM and CDR2 is ANQGSEA in the germline V gene. V shed 4 bases and J shed 5 bases, with 14 bases lying between them. This CDR3 is built from 14 residues. CDR3 sequence (DNA): TGCAGCGTTGTGTACCATGCCTCTACCGGGGAGCTGTTTTTT. This encodes CSVVYHASTGELFF.

Ten or more counts support this clonotype. The chain couples TRBV20-1 to TRBJ2-7; no firm D call. The germline V and J ends were trimmed by 0 bases and 6 bases, with 6 bases remaining between them. The CDR3 has 11 amino acids. Germline V gene lookup returns CDR1 DFQATT and CDR2 SNEGSKA (reference sequence). In DNA form, the CDR3 reads TGCAGTGCTAGAGAGGTAGTCGAGCAGTACGTC. It is translated as CSAREVVEQYV.

This clonotype was observed a handful of times. V and J are TRBV5-5 and TRBJ2-2; tentatively, D is TRBD2 (6 bases). Trimming took off 6 bases at V and 6 bases at J, with 15 bases between the two ends. The CDR3 totals 14 residues. Germline V gene data show CDR1 as SGHKS and CDR2 as YYEKEE (reference sequence). CDR3 region: CASIPLWGAGELFF. The CDR3 DNA is TGTGCCAGCATCCCCCTCTGGGGGGCCGGGGAGCTGTTTTTT.

This clonotype appeared a few times. The genes are TRBV11-2 and TRBJ2-1; TRBD2 matches at 8 bases. V gave up 6 bases and J gave up 8 bases; unmatched junction bases: 15. CDR1 SGHAT and CDR2 FQNNGV come from the germline V gene. This CDR3 is 16 amino acids long. This chain's CDR3 is CASRPPGLGSTDEQFF. CDR3 coding DNA: TGTGCCAGCAGACCTCCGGGACTAGGGTCGACGGATGAGCAGTTCTTC.

This chain connects TRBV20-1 to TRBJ2-3, with 9 bases that match TRBD1. The length of the CDR3 is 15 residues. Germline values: CDR1 DFQATT, CDR2 SNEGSKA (reference sequence). Losses at the gene ends were 2 bases for V and 1 base for J; bases not matched to a gene: 4. CDR3 in amino acids: CSARRRDRGTDTQYF. CDR3 DNA sequence: TGCAGTGCTAGAAGGCGGGACAGGGGCACAGATACGCAGTATTTT.

This clonotype was seen more than once but under ten times. The chain is built from TRBV7-9 and TRBJ2-7; 7 nucleotides agree with TRBD1. Germline CDR1 SEHNR, CDR2 FQNEAQ (reference sequence). The CDR3 consists of 13 residues. J gave up 2 bases and V 5 bases, and 3 bases lay outside the gene matches. The DNA for the CDR3 is TGTGCCAGCAGCGGGACAGATACCTACGAGCAGTACGTC. Amino acids: CASSGTDTYEQYV.

The chain joins TRBV7-9 to TRBJ2-7; a weak D match, TRBD1 (5 bases). CDR3 size: 14 residues. The V and J ends lost 5 bases and 0 bases respectively, with 11 bases between them. The germline V gene has CDR1 SEHNR and CDR2 FQNEAQ (reference sequence). The CDR3 nucleotides are TGTGCCAGCAGCCTCGTCGACAGCTCCTACGAGCAGTACTTC. Translating gives CASSLVDSSYEQYF.

The chain is built from TRBV7-7 and TRBJ2-1; TRBD2 aligns across 8 bases. V lost 1 base, J lost 4 bases, and 6 bases stayed unmatched. The CDR3 runs 16 residues. Germline values: CDR1 SSHAT, CDR2 FNYEAQ (reference sequence). CDR3 sequence: CASSLGTSGPYNEQFF. CDR3 coding DNA: TGTGCCAGCAGCTTAGGAACTAGCGGACCTTACAATGAGCAGTTCTTC.

There are a few counts of this clonotype. The gene calls are TRBV28 and TRBJ2-2, with D tentatively TRBD2 (5 bases). This CDR3 has 16 amino acids. Germline-derived CDR1 and CDR2 are MDHEN and SYDVKM. Trimming took 8 bases from V and 2 from J, leaving 18 bases between them. The CDR3 DNA reads as TGTGCCAGCCTTCAGCTCGGGGAAAGAAACACCGGGGAGCTGTTTTTT. Amino acids: CASLQLGERNTGELFF.

This clonotype was seen only a few times. The gene calls are TRBV20-1 and TRBJ2-4; 8 nucleotides match TRBD2. The V and J ends lost 0 bases and 0 bases, in that order; junction bases with no gene match: 10. The CDR3 has 18 amino acids. Germline-derived CDR1 and CDR2 are DFQATT and SNEGSKA (reference sequence). In DNA form, the CDR3 reads TGCAGTGCTAGAGATATTGGAGCGGGAGCCCTAGCCAAAAACATTCAGTACTTC. It specifies CSARDIGAGALAKNIQYF.

This rearrangement joins TRBV5-1 to TRBJ2-3; tentative D call: TRBD1 (6 bases). From germline, CDR1 is SGHRS and CDR2 YFSETQ. The CDR3 sequence is 15 residues long. The V end was cut by 4 bases, the J end by 2 bases, with 14 bases between. The CDR3 bases are TGCGCCAGCAGCGCCGGACAGCTAGACACAGATACGCAGTATTTT. It specifies CASSAGQLDTDTQYF.

This clonotype was observed a few times. This sequence joins TRBV6-1 and TRBJ1-1; tentative D call: TRBD1 (5 bases). Germline lookup yields CDR1 MNHNS and CDR2 SASEGT. The CDR3 loop spans 13 amino acids. Trimming removed 6 bases at V and 1 base at J, with 9 bases between. Written as DNA, the CDR3 is TGTGCCAGCAGAAAGGGGTCGAACACTGAAGCTTTCTTT. Translating it yields CASRKGSNTEAFF.

The V call is TRBV12-3 or TRBV12-4, the J call TRBJ2-6; D unresolved. Trimming left V 5 bases short and J 0 bases short, with 11 bases between. The CDR3 covers 16 residues. CDR3 loop: CASSPTMDSGANVLTF. In DNA form, the CDR3 reads TGTGCCAGCAGTCCCACAATGGACTCTGGGGCCAACGTCCTGACTTTC.